The 6 T cell receptor beta chains listed next were all sequenced from one sample in a study of T cells in Graves' hyperthyroidism and ophthalmopathy. RNA transcripts gave rise to amplified TCR beta CDR3 regions. The TCR CDR3 was amplified in a first-round RT-PCR using the HTBI primer set. TCRdb used MiXCR to reprocess the multiplex PCR reads, holding one entry per CDR3 protein. The table shows approximately 46,000 distinct CDR3 sequences, with roughly 49% occurring only once. Sequenced material: peripheral blood or thyroid tissue (not recorded which). These receptors were obtained from a woman in her forties or fifties with Graves' hyperthyroidism.

The chain uses TRBV7-8 and TRBJ2-5; D might be TRBD1 (6 bases). Trimming cost V 5 bases and J 5 bases, with 12 bases left between them. CDR1 SGHVS and CDR2 FQNEAQ come from the germline V gene. This CDR3 has 13 residues. The CDR3 DNA sequence: TGTGCCAGCAGCATGTACACAGGGGAGACCCAGTACTTC. The encoded protein is CASSMYTGETQYF.

CDR3 protein: CASGPGLAGGDYGYTF. As DNA, the CDR3 is TGTGCCAGCGGCCCGGGGCTAGCGGGGGGCGACTATGGCTACACCTTC. The chain links TRBV12-3 or TRBV12-4 to TRBJ1-2; perhaps TRBD1 as D (6 bases). This CDR3 region has 16 residues. The V gene lost 8 bases and the J gene lost 3 bases, with 22 bases spanning the gap.

The chain has TRBV7-2 and TRBJ1-2; possibly TRBD1 for D (6 bases). V was clipped by 0 bases and J by 0 bases, with 11 bases between them. Germline V lookup: CDR1 SGHTA, CDR2 FQGNSA. This CDR3 region has 16 residues. The CDR3 sequence is CASSLAWTVTNYGYTF. In nucleotides, the CDR3 is TGTGCCAGCAGCTTAGCTTGGACAGTAACTAACTATGGCTACACCTTC. The full variable domain, with the rest looked up from reference TRBV7-2 and TRBJ1-2, is GAGVSQSPSNKVTEKGKDVELRCDPISGHTALYWYRQSLGQGLEFLIYFQGNSAPDKSGLPSDRFSAERTGGSVSTLTIQRTQQEDSAVYLCASSLAWTVTNYGYTFGSGTRLTVV.

The chain couples TRBV29-1 to TRBJ2-5, with 15 bases matching TRBD2. Trimming took 3 bases from V and 5 from J; bases not matched to a gene: 10. Germline V gene lookup returns CDR1 SQVTM and CDR2 ANQGSEA. The CDR3 has 17 residues. CDR3 in DNA: TGCAGCGTTGACCTGGGGACTAGCGGGAGGCCGCCCGAGACCCAGTACTTC. It encodes CSVDLGTSGRPPETQYF.

The chain couples TRBV7-2 to TRBJ2-6; no reliable D call. Per germline, CDR1 SGHTA and CDR2 FQGNSA. The V gene lost 5 bases and the J gene lost 18 bases, with 5 bases spanning the gap. CDR3 length: 8 residues. The CDR3 loop is CASSNRTF. In DNA, the CDR3 is TGTGCCAGCAGCAACCGGACTTTC.

This chain links TRBV20-1 with TRBJ2-5; TRBD2 matches at 9 bases. The germline V gene encodes CDR1 DFQATT and CDR2 SNEGSKA (reference sequence). V shed 2 bases and J 5 bases; nucleotides not matched to a gene: 3. The length of the CDR3 is 13 residues. CDR3 coding DNA: TGCAGTGCTAGAAGCGGGAGGTGGGAGACCCAGTACTTC. It encodes CSARSGRWETQYF.